This TCR beta chain was sequenced during a study of cytomegalovirus exposure and HLA in healthy donors. Study-wide context: The Caucasian-associated ancestry cluster held under 90% of around 380 genotyped donors.

As for this clone: The antigen is not known.

Primers for the PCR totalled 60 Vbeta and 13 Jbeta. Sequencing used immunoSEQ multiplex PCR; TCRdb keeps in-frame clones, though not all of them. The table for this sample gives 180,000 or so clones. Whole-study findings and limits: One variant, a missense change in DCLRE1C, was linked in a later analysis to TCR beta V- and J-gene trimming. A cluster of highly shared sequence variants was likely a sequencing artifact.

Germline V gene sequence: CDR1 MRHNA, CDR2 SNTAGT. CDR3 length equals 14 residues. V was pared by 6 bases and J by 4 bases, with 6 bases of the junction left unmatched. Sequenced: PBMCs. This TCR was sampled from a woman aged 18-29 years in good health and CMV-seropositive. The chain has TRBV6-4 and TRBJ2-7; TRBD1 aligns across 10 bases. The DNA of the CDR3 is TGTGCCAGCAGGCCCCGACAGGGGGCTTACGAGCAGTACTTC. It translates to CASRPRQGAYEQYF.